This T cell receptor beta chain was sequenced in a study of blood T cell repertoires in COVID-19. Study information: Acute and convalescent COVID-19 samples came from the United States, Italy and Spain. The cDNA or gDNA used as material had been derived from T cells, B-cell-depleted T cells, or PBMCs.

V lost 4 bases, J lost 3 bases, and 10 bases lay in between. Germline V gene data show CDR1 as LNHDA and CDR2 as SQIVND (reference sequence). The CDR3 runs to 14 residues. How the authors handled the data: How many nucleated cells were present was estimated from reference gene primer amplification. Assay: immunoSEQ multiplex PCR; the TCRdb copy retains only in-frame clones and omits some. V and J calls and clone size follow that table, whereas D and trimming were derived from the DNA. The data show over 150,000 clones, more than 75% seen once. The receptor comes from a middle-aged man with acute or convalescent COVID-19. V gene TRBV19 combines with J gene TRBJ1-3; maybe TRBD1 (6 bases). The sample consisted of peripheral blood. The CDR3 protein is CASSTTGIGNTIYF. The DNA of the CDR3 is TGTGCCAGTAGTACGACAGGAATTGGAAACACCATATATTTT.